The 10 T cell receptor beta chains reported below all come from one sample, sequenced in a study of blood T cells in healthy people across ages. Using a J-beta primer mix together with a sample-barcoded 5' primer, a second PCR was run for about 6 to 11 cycles. A single record per CDR3 protein comes from TCRdb applying MiXCR to the 5' RACE reads. The sample yields 750,000 to 1,000,000 distinct CDR3 sequences, almost 30% seen once. This sample also belongs to another study, concerning T cells of mothers and their children.

The specimen sequenced was blood. The receptor source for this set is a woman aged 40 to 50 in good health.

The CDR3 DNA reads TGCGCCAGCAGCCAAGAAGGGGGGGGGGCGAGGGATACGCAGTATTTT. Its translation is CASSQEGGGARDTQYF. The chain joins TRBV4-3 to TRBJ2-3; possibly TRBD2 for D (7 bases). V lost 0 bases and J lost 6, with 16 bases in between. CDR3 length: 16 residues. Germline V CDR1 and CDR2: LGHNA, YSLEER.

A word on this clonotype: A much bigger clone sits one base away, suggesting this may be a read error. This chain uses TRBV7-8 with TRBJ2-5; tentatively, D is TRBD2 (7 bases). The ends were cut back, 0 bases at V and 11 bases at J, with 22 bases in the middle. The CDR3 contains 16 residues. Germline-derived CDR1 and CDR2 are SGHVS and FQNEAQ. In DNA form, the CDR3 reads TGTGCCAGCAGCTTAGCAGGGGGGGCCGGAAACAATGAGCAGTACTTC. Translated: CASSLAGGAGNNEQYF.

This clonotype has only a few counts. This sequence joins TRBV20-1 and TRBJ1-5, with TRBD1 as a possible D gene (5 bases). CDR3 length: 15 amino acids. CDR1 is DFQATT and CDR2 is SNEGSKA in the germline V gene (reference sequence). Trimming stripped 3 bases from V and 1 base from J, with 13 bases between. CDR3 amino acids: CSASPWTKSNQPQHF. Written as DNA, the CDR3 is TGCAGTGCTAGCCCCTGGACAAAAAGCAATCAGCCCCAGCATTTT.

The V call is TRBV18, the J call TRBJ2-2, with 7 nucleotides matching TRBD1. The V and J ends lost 3 bases and 5 bases, in that order; junction bases with no gene match: 12. Germline V gene sequence: CDR1 KGHSH, CDR2 LQKENI. This CDR3 contains 17 residues. The CDR3 DNA is TGTGCCAGCTCACCCGCCCGCAGGGGGTCTGAGACCGGGGAGCTGTTTTTT. Translated: CASSPARRGSETGELFF.

Points on this clonotype: A much larger clone differs by one base, so this may be a read error. The chain links TRBV11-2 to TRBJ2-7, with D uncertain. Germline V CDR1 and CDR2: SGHAT, FQNNGV. CDR3 length equals 15 residues. The CDR3 coding sequence is TGTGCCAGCAGCATAGATCCCCTAGGAGTTTACGAGCAGTACTTC. The encoded protein is CASSIDPLGVYEQYF.

This clonotype was observed many times. The V and J genes are TRBV20-1 and TRBJ2-3, with 8 bases aligning to TRBD1. Germline V lookup: CDR1 DFQATT, CDR2 SNEGSKA (reference sequence). The trim removed 5 bases at V and 2 bases at J, leaving 9 bases unmatched. The length of the CDR3 is 15 residues. As DNA, the CDR3 is TGCAGTGCTGGAAGGGACAGGCGGGTCACAGATACGCAGTATTTT. Its translation: CSAGRDRRVTDTQYF.

The chain joins TRBV3-1 to TRBJ2-7; unclear D gene. This CDR3 has 13 amino acids. From germline, CDR1 is LGHDT and CDR2 YNNKEL (reference sequence). V was pared by 0 bases and J by 6 bases, with 9 bases between. Written as DNA, the CDR3 is TGTGCCAGCAGCCAAGATTCGGAATCCGAGCAGTACTTC. Translation gives CASSQDSESEQYF.

The rearrangement joins TRBV28 to TRBJ2-5; TRBD1 agrees at 8 bases. The CDR3 totals 13 residues. CDR1 is MDHEN and CDR2 is SYDVKM in the germline V gene. With V trimmed by 6 bases and J by 3 bases, 3 bases remained unmatched. The CDR3 DNA reads as TGTGCCAGCAGACTACAGGGGGAAGAGACCCAGTACTTC. Translation: CASRLQGEETQYF.

The chain has TRBV12-3 or TRBV12-4 and TRBJ2-5, with 8 bases identical to TRBD2. The CDR3 sequence is 15 residues long. V was clipped by 3 bases and J by 6 bases; unmatched bases: 9. CDR3 amino acids: CASSFGGARKKTQYF. CDR3 nucleotides: TGTGCCAGCAGTTTCGGGGGGGCCCGGAAAAAGACCCAGTACTTC.

The chain has TRBV7-2 and TRBJ2-4, with TRBD2 matching 15 bases. The J call may be mistaken, given a closer DNA end match to TRBJ2-7. The CDR3 length is 19 residues. Germline loops: CDR1 SGHTA, CDR2 FQGNSA. The CDR3 protein is CASSLAGGTSGRYFYEQYF. CDR3 bases: TGTGCCAGCAGCTTAGCGGGAGGGACTAGCGGGAGGTACTTCTACGAGCAGTACTTC.